Detailed here is one T cell receptor beta chain. Trimming removed 4 bases from V and 2 bases from J; junction bases left unmatched: 3. Germline V gives CDR1 SGHNT, CDR2 YYREEE (reference sequence). The CDR3 is 14 amino acids. This record comes from a study of cytomegalovirus exposure and HLA in healthy donors. Amplification used 60 Vbeta primers and 13 Jbeta primers. Assay: immunoSEQ multiplex PCR; the TCRdb copy retains only in-frame clones and omits some. The sample shows around 180,000 clones, around 80% of them seen only once. The chain is built from TRBV5-4 and TRBJ2-3, with TRBD1 matching 8 bases. The source of this sequence is a woman aged 50 to 60 in good health and CMV-seronegative. Input material: PBMCs. The CDR3 spells CASSGTGHTDTQYF. DNA of the CDR3: TGTGCCAGCAGCGGGACAGGACACACAGATACGCAGTATTTT.